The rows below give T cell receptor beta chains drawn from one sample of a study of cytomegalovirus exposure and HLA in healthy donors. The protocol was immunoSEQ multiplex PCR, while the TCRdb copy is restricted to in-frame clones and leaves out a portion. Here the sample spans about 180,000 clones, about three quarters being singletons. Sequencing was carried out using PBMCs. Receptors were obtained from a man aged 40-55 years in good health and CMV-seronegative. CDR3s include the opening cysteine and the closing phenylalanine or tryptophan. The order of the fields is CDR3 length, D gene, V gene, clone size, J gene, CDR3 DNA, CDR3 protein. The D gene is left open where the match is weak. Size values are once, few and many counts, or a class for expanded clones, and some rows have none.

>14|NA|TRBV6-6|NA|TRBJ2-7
TGTGCCAGCAGTTACGGATCCGACCGCGGCGAGCAGTACTTC
CASSYGSDRGEQYF
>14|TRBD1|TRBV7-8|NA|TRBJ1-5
TGTGCCAGCAGAACCGGACAGGGCAATCAGCCCCAGCATTTT
CASRTGQGNQPQHF
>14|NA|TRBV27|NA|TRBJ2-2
TGTGCCAGCAGTTCGAAACAGGGTGGCGGGGAGCTGTTTTTT
CASSSKQGGGELFF
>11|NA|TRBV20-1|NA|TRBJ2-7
TGCAGTGCTGGCCAGGGCTACGAGCAGTACTTC
CSAGQGYEQYF
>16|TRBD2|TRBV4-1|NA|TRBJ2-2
TGCGCCAGCAGCCGACCCGGGACTAGAAGGGGAGGGGAGCTGTTTTTT
CASSRPGTRRGGELFF
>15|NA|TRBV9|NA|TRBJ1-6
TGTGCCAGCAGCGGCGGGACGGAATATAATTCACCCCTCCACTTT
CASSGGTEYNSPLHF
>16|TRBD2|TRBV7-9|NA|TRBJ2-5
TGTGCCAGCAGCTTAGCGGGACTAGCGGGCCAAGAGACCCAGTACTTC
CASSLAGLAGQETQYF
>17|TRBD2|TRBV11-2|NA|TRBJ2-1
TGTGCCAGCAGCGGGGGGTGGTGGGAGGGTTCCCACAATGAGCAGTTCTTC
CASSGGWWEGSHNEQFF
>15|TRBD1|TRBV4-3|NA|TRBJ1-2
TGCGCCAGCAGCCCCGACAGGGAGCTCAACTATGGCTACACCTTC
CASSPDRELNYGYTF
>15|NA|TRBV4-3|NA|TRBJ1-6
TGCGCCAGCAGCCAAGATCGGGGGGCGCGTTCACCCCTCCACTTT
CASSQDRGARSPLHF
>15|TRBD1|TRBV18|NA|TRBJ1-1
TGTGCCAGCTCACCGACTACAGGGGGCAACACTGAAGCTTTCTTT
CASSPTTGGNTEAFF
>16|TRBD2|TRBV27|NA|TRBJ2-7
TGTGCCAGCAGTTTCGGTAGCGGGGTCGCGAGTCGGGAGCAGTACTTC
CASSFGSGVASREQYF
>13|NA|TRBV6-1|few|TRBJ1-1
TGTGCCAGCAGTGAGACTAGGTACACTGAAGCTTTCTTT
CASSETRYTEAFF
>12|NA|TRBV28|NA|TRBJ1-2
TGTGCCAGCAGTTCCCTGATAGCGGGCTACACCTTC
CASSSLIAGYTF